The clone carrying this T cell receptor (beta chain) is classed as medium-sized by frequency. TRB was amplified by touch-down multiplex PCR, primer pools A and B combined. TCRdb derives one entry per CDR3 protein from the multiplex PCR reads, leaving out DNA. The sample yields roughly 3,000 distinct CDR3 sequences, of which the top ten take up over 25%. The data stem from a study of T cell clusters in autoimmune cytopenias. TRB amplification used roughly 250 ng of peripheral blood genomic DNA. This receptor was obtained from a human donor with an autoimmune cytopenia or autoimmune hepatitis (not recorded which). Sequences were obtained from peripheral blood.

The CDR3 sequence: CASSEAIRSWEQFF. The chain is built from TRBV6-5 and TRBJ2-1. In germline, CDR1 is MNHEY, CDR2 SVGAGI. The CDR3 totals 14 residues.